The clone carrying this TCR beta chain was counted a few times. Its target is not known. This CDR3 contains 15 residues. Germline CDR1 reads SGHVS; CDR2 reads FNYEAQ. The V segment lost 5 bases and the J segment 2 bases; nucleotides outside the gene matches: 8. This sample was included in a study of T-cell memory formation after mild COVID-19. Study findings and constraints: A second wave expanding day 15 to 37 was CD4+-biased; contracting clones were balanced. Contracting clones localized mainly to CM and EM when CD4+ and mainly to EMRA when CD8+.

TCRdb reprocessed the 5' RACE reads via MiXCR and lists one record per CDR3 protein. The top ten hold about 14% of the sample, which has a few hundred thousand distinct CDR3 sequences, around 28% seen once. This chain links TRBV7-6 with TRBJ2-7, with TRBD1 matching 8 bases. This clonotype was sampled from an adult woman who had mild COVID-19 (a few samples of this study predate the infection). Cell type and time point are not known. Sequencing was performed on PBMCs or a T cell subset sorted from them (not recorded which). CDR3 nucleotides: TGTGCCAGCAGCCACTCAGGGGGCCTTACCTACGAGCAGTACTTC. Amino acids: CASSHSGGLTYEQYF.